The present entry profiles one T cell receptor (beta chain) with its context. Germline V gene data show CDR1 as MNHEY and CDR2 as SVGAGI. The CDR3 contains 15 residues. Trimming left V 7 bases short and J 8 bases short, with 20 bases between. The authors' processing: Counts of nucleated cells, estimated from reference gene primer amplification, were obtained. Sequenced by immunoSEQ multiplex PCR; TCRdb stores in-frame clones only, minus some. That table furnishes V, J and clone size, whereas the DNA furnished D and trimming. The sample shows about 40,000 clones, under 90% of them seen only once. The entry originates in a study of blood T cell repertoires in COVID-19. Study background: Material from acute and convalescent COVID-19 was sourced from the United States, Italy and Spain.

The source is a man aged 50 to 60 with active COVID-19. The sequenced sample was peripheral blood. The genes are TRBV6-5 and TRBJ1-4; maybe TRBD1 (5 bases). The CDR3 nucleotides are TGTGCCAGCAAACCGGTAGGGGTATATCGGGAAAAACTGTTTTTT. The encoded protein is CASKPVGVYREKLFF.